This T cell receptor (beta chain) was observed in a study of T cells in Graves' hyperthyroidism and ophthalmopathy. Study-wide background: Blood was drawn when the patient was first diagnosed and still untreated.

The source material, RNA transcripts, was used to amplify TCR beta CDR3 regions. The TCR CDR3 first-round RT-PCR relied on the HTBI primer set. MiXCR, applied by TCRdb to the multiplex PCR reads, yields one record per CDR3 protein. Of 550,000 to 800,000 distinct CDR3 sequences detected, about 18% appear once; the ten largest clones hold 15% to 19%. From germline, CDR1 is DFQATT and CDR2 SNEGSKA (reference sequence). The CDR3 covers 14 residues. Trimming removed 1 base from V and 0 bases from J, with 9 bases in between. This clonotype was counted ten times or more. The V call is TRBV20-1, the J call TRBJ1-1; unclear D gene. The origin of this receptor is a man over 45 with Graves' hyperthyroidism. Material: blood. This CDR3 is CSARGAILNTEAFF. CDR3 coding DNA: TGCAGTGCTAGAGGGGCCATACTGAACACTGAAGCTTTCTTT.